This T cell receptor beta chain came from a study of CD8+CD57+ T cells in acquired aplastic anemia. Across the whole study: Sorting CD4+ and CD8+ cells gave DNA averaging around 3 ug. Study conclusions and caveats: Overlap between patients and controls comprised roughly 28 CD8+ CDR3 sequences. Significant differences in CD8+ Simpson's diversity were not observed between patients and controls.

Previously, flow cytometry had revealed CD8+CD57+ cell expansion in the patients chosen for sequencing. Patients were treatment-naive when blood was sampled. It was genomic DNA that served as the template for profiling TCR beta VDJ and CDR3. TCRdb reanalysed the reads using MiXCR and keeps one entry per CDR3 protein. The sample holds 200,000 to 300,000 distinct CDR3 sequences; approximately 45% are singletons and the top ten take over 7.5%. Looked up from germline, CDR1 is MGHDK and CDR2 is SYGVNS. There are 16 residues in the CDR3. The V and J ends lost 5 bases and 2 bases, in that order; junction bases with no gene match: 8. About this clonotype: Its antigen is not known.

The rearrangement joins TRBV25-1 to TRBJ2-3; 9 nucleotides agree with TRBD2. Sequencing was performed on sorted CD4+, CD8+, or CD8+CD57+ T cells (not recorded which) from PBMCs. The source is a human donor with aplastic anemia. Written as DNA, the CDR3 is TGTGCCAGCAGTTTACTTAGCGGGGGAGACACAGATACGCAGTATTTT. Translation gives CASSLLSGGDTDTQYF.